These T cell receptor beta chains were read from a single sample in a study of beta chain features in type 1 diabetes. TCRdb's table, derived via immunoSEQ multiplex PCR, lists solely in-frame clones and lacks some. The data show about 240,000 clones, about 30% seen once. Sample: central memory CD4+ T cells from blood. The receptors shown here come from a young man in good health. Each CDR3 is given with its conserved first and last residue. D genes are given only for firm matches. Size is omitted from some rows. Given values are once, few, many or a class for expanded clones.

TRBJ2-3 TRBD2 few TRBV5-1 TGCGCCAGCAGCGTGAGCGGGGAGGATACGCAGTATTTT CASSVSGEDTQYF
TRBJ2-5 NA NA TRBV18 TGTGCCAGCTCACTCCTTGAGGGAGCCCAAGAGACCCAGTACTTC CASSLLEGAQETQYF
TRBJ1-1 NA few TRBV7-9 TGTGCCAGCCGGGAGTACACTGAAGCTTTCTTT CASREYTEAFF
TRBJ2-5 TRBD1 NA TRBV7-2 TGTGCCAGCAGCTCAGCCGGGACAGGGTCGGAGACCCAGTACTTC CASSSAGTGSETQYF
TRBJ2-5 NA NA TRBV29-1 TGCAGCGTTGAAGATCGCCCGAATACCCAGTACTTC CSVEDRPNTQYF
TRBJ2-5 TRBD1 NA TRBV10-2 TGCGCCAGCATGGGGGGCCTCGGACAGGGAGTAGAGACCCAGTACTTC CASMGGLGQGVETQYF
TRBJ2-1 NA NA TRBV7-9 TGTGCCAGCAGCTTGGCGGGACTCGAGTACAATGAGCAGTTCTTC CASSLAGLEYNEQFF
TRBJ2-1 TRBD2 NA TRBV28 TGTGCCAGCAGTTTAGATGCGAAGCGGGAGACGGGGCAGTTCTTC CASSLDAKRETGQFF
TRBJ2-2 NA many TRBV6-6 TGTGCCAGCAGTCCGCCGGGCAGCTCGAACACCGGGGAGCTGTTTTTT CASSPPGSSNTGELFF
TRBJ2-4 NA NA TRBV6-1 TGTGCCAGCAGTGACGGCAGGAACTATCTAGCCAAAAACATTCAGTACTTC CASSDGRNYLAKNIQYF
TRBJ2-6 TRBD1 few TRBV28 TGTGCCAGCAGCCCCGGGACAGTGAACTCTGGGGCCAACGTCCTGACTTTC CASSPGTVNSGANVLTF
TRBJ2-7 TRBD1 many TRBV7-6 TGTGCCAGCAGCCCTCCGGGACAGGCCTACGAGCAGTACTTC CASSPPGQAYEQYF
TRBJ2-5 NA NA TRBV5-1 TGCGCCAGCAGCATCGGACAACTGGGGGACCAGTACTTC CASSIGQLGDQYF
TRBJ2-1 NA few TRBV7-8 TGTGCCAGCAGCTCGACCCGGGACGGCTTGTATAGTGAGCAGTTCTTC CASSSTRDGLYSEQFF
TRBJ2-7 NA many TRBV7-9 TGTGCCAGCGGCAAGGGGGGATACGAGCAGTACTTC CASGKGGYEQYF
TRBJ2-3 TRBD2 NA TRBV6-1 TGTGCCAGCAGTGCGGGAGGGGCTAGCGGCCGGGGTCAGCAGTATTTT CASSAGGASGRGQQYF
TRBJ2-3 NA many TRBV5-4 TGTGCCAGCAGCTACGGGTCTGCTAGCACAGATACGCAGTATTTT CASSYGSASTDTQYF
TRBJ2-7 TRBD1 few TRBV19 TGTGCCAGTAGTCCCGACAGGGGTCCCTACGAGCAGTACTTC CASSPDRGPYEQYF
TRBJ2-5 NA NA TRBV5-1 TGCGCCAGCAGCTTGGGTATGGGACAAGAGACCCAGTACTTC CASSLGMGQETQYF
TRBJ1-2 NA few TRBV7-2 TGTGCCAGCAGCTTAGCGGCGAGCTATGGCTACACCTTC CASSLAASYGYTF
TRBJ2-7 TRBD1 NA TRBV7-6 TGTGCCAGCAGCCCCCGACAGGGCCCCTACGAGCAGTACTTC CASSPRQGPYEQYF
TRBJ2-7 TRBD2 few TRBV18 TGTGCCAGCTCACCACTCGGGACTAGCGGGAACGAGCAGTACTTC CASSPLGTSGNEQYF
TRBJ2-1 NA few TRBV7-9 TGTGCCAGCAGCTTAGTAATCCTATACAATGAGCAGTTCTTC CASSLVILYNEQFF
TRBJ2-2 NA few TRBV5-6 TGTGCCAGCAGCTGGGGTGGGACAACGAACACCGGGGAGCTGTTTTTT CASSWGGTTNTGELFF
TRBJ2-2 NA NA TRBV7-2 TGTGCCAGCAGCTTAACAAGAGGCACCGGGGAGCTGTTTTTT CASSLTRGTGELFF
TRBJ1-5 NA NA TRBV30 TGTGCCTGGAGTCTTATGTCTCAGCCCCAGCATTTT CAWSLMSQPQHF
TRBJ2-7 NA few TRBV13 TGTGCCAGCAGCAGAAACACATACGAGCAGTACTTC CASSRNTYEQYF
TRBJ2-2 NA few TRBV29-1 TGCAGCGGGCGCGGCACCGGAAAGCTGTTTTTT CSGRGTGKLFF
TRBJ2-7 NA few TRBV30 TGTGCCTGGGTAGGATCGGACGAGCAGTACTTC CAWVGSDEQYF
TRBJ2-7 NA NA TRBV2 TGTGCCAGCAGTGACAGGACTGGGACCTACGAGCAGTACTTC CASSDRTGTYEQYF
TRBJ2-7 TRBD2 few TRBV7-2 TGTGCCAGCAGCTTTCAGACAGCCGGGGGGTCCGAGCAGTACTTC CASSFQTAGGSEQYF
TRBJ2-3 TRBD2 NA TRBV2 TGTGCCAGCAACCGGGAGGGACAAGATACGCAGTATTTT CASNREGQDTQYF
TRBJ2-1 NA NA TRBV9 TGTGCCAGCAGCGTAGAGGGGGACGCGTACAATGAGCAGTTCTTC CASSVEGDAYNEQFF
TRBJ1-2 TRBD1 NA TRBV7-8 TGTGCCAGCAGGCGGATCCAGGGGGCGCATGGCTACACCTTC CASRRIQGAHGYTF
TRBJ2-3 NA NA TRBV19 TGTGCCAGTAGTATCGAGGCCATCGTTGGGAATACGCAGTATTTT CASSIEAIVGNTQYF
TRBJ2-7 TRBD1 few TRBV5-6 TGTGCCAGCAGGGGACAGAAAGGCTACGAGCAGTACTTC CASRGQKGYEQYF
TRBJ2-3 NA few TRBV5-1 TGCGCCAGCAGGGAGCGGACCTCCTCTGGCACAGATACGCAGTATTTT CASRERTSSGTDTQYF
TRBJ2-1 NA few TRBV7-8 TGTGCCAGCAGCTTAGTCAATGAGCAGTTCTTC CASSLVNEQFF
TRBJ1-2 NA NA TRBV19 TGTGCCAGTACCCCGACCTGGGACTCCACGGCGGGCTATGGCTACACCTTC CASTPTWDSTAGYGYTF
TRBJ2-7 TRBD2 NA TRBV29-1 TGCAGCGGGGTTAGCGGGAGGGGAACCTACGAGCAGTACTTC CSGVSGRGTYEQYF
TRBJ2-6 NA few TRBV27 TGTGCCAGCAGTTACTCTGGGCCCTCTGGGGCCAACGTCCTGACTTTC CASSYSGPSGANVLTF
TRBJ2-7 NA NA TRBV28 TGTGCCAGCAGTTTATTCAGGGGACCCTACGAGCAGTACTTC CASSLFRGPYEQYF
TRBJ1-1 NA few TRBV10-3 TGTGCCATCAGCCCACGGGACGATGAAGCTTTCTTT CAISPRDDEAFF
TRBJ2-2 NA NA TRBV6-5 TGTGCCACCACGAGGACCGGGGAGCTGTTTTTT CATTRTGELFF
TRBJ2-5 NA NA TRBV5-6 TGTGCCAGCAGCCTGGACGGAGGGGGGCAGACCCAGTACTTC CASSLDGGGQTQYF
TRBJ2-3 TRBD2 many TRBV6-5 TGTGCCAGCAGTTACGGGGGACTAGCCTCAGATACGCAGTATTTT CASSYGGLASDTQYF
TRBJ1-2 NA few TRBV29-1 TGCAGCGTTGATGAGGGGAGCAAGGACTATGGCTACACCTTC CSVDEGSKDYGYTF
TRBJ1-5 NA few TRBV15 TGTGCCACCAGCAGAGAGAGAACGAGTCAGCCCCAGCATTTT CATSRERTSQPQHF
TRBJ2-7 NA many TRBV6-5 TGTGCCACACAGGGGGCAACGGGACTAGTCGACGAGCAGTACTTC CATQGATGLVDEQYF
TRBJ2-7 TRBD2 NA TRBV7-8 TGTGCCAGCAGCCGCATAGCGGGAGATCGAAAAGAGCAGTACTTC CASSRIAGDRKEQYF
TRBJ2-7 TRBD1 NA TRBV30 TGTGCCTGGAGCCCCGGGACAGCTTTTCCTTTCTCCTACGAGCAGTACTTC CAWSPGTAFPFSYEQYF